This T cell receptor (beta chain) was retrieved from a study of T cell responses to AZD1222 COVID-19 vaccine. Study results and caveats: Seropositive at baseline were only 5 to 7 AZD1222 recipients. Once two AZD1222 doses were given, Spike-specific TCR breadth and depth went up.

On this clone: Its antigen is currently unknown.

Assay used: immunoSEQ multiplex PCR; TCRdb lists only in-frame clones, some missing. The sample has around 150,000 clones, roughly 91% seen once. This CDR3 is built from 17 residues. Trimming at V came to 3 bases and at J to 7 bases, leaving 15 bases not matched to a gene. From germline, CDR1 is MGHDK and CDR2 SYGVNS. The sequence came from an adult who received the AZD1222 COVID-19 vaccine. The chain recombines TRBV25-1 with TRBJ1-2; TRBD1 matches 9 bases. Sample: peripheral blood, taken 28 days after the second AZD1222 dose. The DNA of the CDR3 is TGTGCCAGCAGTGACCCCGGGACAGGGAGGCGGGTTGCTGGCTACACCTTC. Protein sequence: CASSDPGTGRRVAGYTF.